Below, one T cell receptor beta chain is given with its context. It lacks a known antigen. Within one base of it there is no much larger clone, and no base qualities were kept. This record comes from a study of shared clonotypes between healthy human individuals (dated by TCRdb to about 2020). About the full investigation: The cohort comprised two women and three men aged 18 to 49 years. For each donor, three plates each were used for CD4 naive and CD4 memory, two plates were used for CD8 naive, and one plate was used for CD8 memory. To estimate repertoire size and how much clonotype sharing occurs between individuals, the study deeply sequenced the blood TCR repertoires of several healthy adults. Different laboratories and diverse techniques were used to prepare libraries and sequence TCR repertoires, to increase sequencing depth and limit assay-specific biases. Leukapheresis yielded between about 0.85 and 10 billion PBMCs per donor.

Donors were healthy HIV-negative adults with no recently reported acute infections or vaccinations. Only Caucasian adults living in Nashville, Tennessee, USA were represented among the donors. CD4+ T cells were enriched by magnetic negative selection, after which naive cells were positively selected on CD45RA and the negative fraction was taken as the memory subset. Blood was collected by leukapheresis, and PBMCs were isolated by Ficoll-Histopaque density gradient centrifugation and then cryopreserved in liquid nitrogen vapor phase. Purity and quantity of every magnetically sorted T cell population were checked by analytical flow cytometry. Genomic DNA was isolated from every sorted fraction and measured by UV absorbance on a Nanodrop 2000c. Using the deep immunoSEQ assay, TCR CDR3 regions were amplified from genomic DNA by multiplex PCR. Extracted genomic DNA from each cell subset was distributed evenly across all wells of several immunoSEQ 96-well plates, and each plate was treated as a replicate. Each replicate PCR for sorted subsets received approximately 220 ng genomic DNA, equal to 28,000 or so T cell genomes. Purified libraries were quantified with a Qubit 3.0 fluorometer, sized on a Bioanalyzer 2100, and re-quantified with the KAPA Library Quantification kit. Every immunoSEQ 96-well plate was sequenced on a dedicated single-read 150-cycle Illumina NextSeq 550 flow cell. In the paper's pipeline: Because the immunoSEQ output held only junctional sequences and lacked quality scores, the filtering could not match the filtering applied to full-length reads. Sequences were annotated with PyIR, a Python wrapper for IgBLAST v1.9, using IMGT germline references to assign V/J genes and CDR3. Reads were removed for weak V/J assignments (E-value above 1e-6), missing CDR3, stop codons, out-of-frame junctions, or ambiguous translated residues. V3J clonotypes were defined as sequences sharing the same inferred V gene, J gene, and CDR3 amino acid sequence. Percentage overlap between repertoires was computed as shared unique clonotypes divided by the size of the smaller repertoire. Richness of each repertoire was evaluated using RTK rarefaction, the Chao1 estimator, and Recon v2.1 estimates of unobserved clonotypes. For all TCRbeta clonotypes obtained by the gDNA method from four donors, generation probabilities were computed with OLGA. This immuneACCESS table, as held by TCRdb, lists in-frame sequences with V and J called but not all clones. Of the missing ones, under half trace to an unresolved V gene in checked studies; the others have no known cause. The D gene and trimming were derived from the DNA, and the V and J assignments and clone size from that table. The sample table shows more than 1.2 million clones, and about 98.5% are seen once. Approximately 0.4% of the sample is taken by the ten largest.

Points the paper makes about the study in general: Based on pairwise subsampling, the degree of clonotype sharing among donors was expected to be affected by sequencing depth. When several donors were compared, the shared fraction of clonotypes was roughly 5% for naive CD4, over 3% for naive CD8, more than 2% for memory CD4, and 0.4% for memory CD8. Estimated clonotype richness was generally larger for naive than for memory subsets. Even with the large sequencing depth, rarefaction of the sorted-subset datasets indicated that sequencing was incomplete. Higher generation probabilities were observed for clonotypes shared by all four sorted-subset donors than for non-shared clonotypes. Sampling was limited to blood, and TCR repertoires in tissue likely differ from TCR repertoires in blood. The genetic and exposure-history diversity represented was limited by the small number of donors.

This sequence originates from a man aged 25-45 years in good health. Sequenced input: naive CD4+ T cells sorted from blood. The sample's cell subset or site label is to be understood as: CD45RA+ positively selected.

The CDR3 protein: CASSVEGTGRRANGYTF. Read as DNA, the sequence is TGTGCCAGCAGCGTAGAGGGTACAGGGCGTCGGGCCAATGGCTACACCTTC. The rearranged chain carries TRBV9 and TRBJ1-2; TRBD1 is perhaps the D gene, given 6 matching bases. The germline V gene supplies CDR1 SGDLS and CDR2 YYNGEE. V lost 0 bases and J lost 6 bases; the stretch between them is 21 bases long. The CDR3 has 17 amino acids, counting the end cysteine and phenylalanine. Only CDR3 DNA is held: 51 bases, read in frame from base 1.